This T cell receptor beta chain was captured by sequencing in a study of shared clonotypes between healthy human individuals. Study-level findings and limits: Researchers found naive subsets generally carried larger estimated richness than memory subsets.

Naive CD45RA+ and memory CD45RA-negative subsets were split from CD4+ cells. TCRdb's copy holds only in-frame clones and misses some; the assay was immunoSEQ multiplex PCR. This sample carries roughly 2 million clones, around 95% of them seen once, and the ten largest clones take about 0.13%. This CDR3 region has 12 residues. Germline-derived CDR1 and CDR2 are MNHNY and SVGAGI (reference sequence). The V gene lost 0 bases and the J gene lost 8 bases, with 7 bases spanning the gap. About this clone itself: No antigen is known for it. Other DNA sequences of this sample code for an identical CDR3.

This TCR was recovered from a man between 18 and 35 years old in good health. Sequencing was performed on naive CD4+ T cells sorted from blood. As for subset: CD45RA+ positively selected. V is TRBV6-6 and J is TRBJ1-1; tentative D call: TRBD1 (5 bases). The DNA for the CDR3 is TGTGCCAGCAGTTACTCTCGGGGGGAAGCTTTCTTT. The encoded protein is CASSYSRGEAFF.